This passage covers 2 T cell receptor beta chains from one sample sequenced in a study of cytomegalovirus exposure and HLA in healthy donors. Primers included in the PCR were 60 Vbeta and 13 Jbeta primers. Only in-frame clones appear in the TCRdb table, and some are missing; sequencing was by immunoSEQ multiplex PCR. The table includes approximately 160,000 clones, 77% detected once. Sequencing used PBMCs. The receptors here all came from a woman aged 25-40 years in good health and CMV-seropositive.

CDR3 sequence (DNA): TGTGCCAGCAGCTTCATCACAGGCCCCGCTGAAGCTTTCTTT. Residues: CASSFITGPAEAFF. This chain uses TRBV11-3 with TRBJ1-1; D possibly corresponds to TRBD1 (5 bases). CDR1 is SGHNT and CDR2 is YENEEA in the germline V gene. This CDR3 is built from 14 residues. Between the trimmed V and J ends, which lost 3 bases and 6 bases, there was a span of 14 bases.

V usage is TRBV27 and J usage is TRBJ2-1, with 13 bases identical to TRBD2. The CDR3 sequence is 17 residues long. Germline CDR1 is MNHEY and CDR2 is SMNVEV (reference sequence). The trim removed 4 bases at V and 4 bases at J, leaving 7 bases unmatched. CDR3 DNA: TGTGCCAGCAGTTCCGCGAGGACTAGCGGGAGTTACAATGAGCAGTTCTTC. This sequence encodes CASSSARTSGSYNEQFF.